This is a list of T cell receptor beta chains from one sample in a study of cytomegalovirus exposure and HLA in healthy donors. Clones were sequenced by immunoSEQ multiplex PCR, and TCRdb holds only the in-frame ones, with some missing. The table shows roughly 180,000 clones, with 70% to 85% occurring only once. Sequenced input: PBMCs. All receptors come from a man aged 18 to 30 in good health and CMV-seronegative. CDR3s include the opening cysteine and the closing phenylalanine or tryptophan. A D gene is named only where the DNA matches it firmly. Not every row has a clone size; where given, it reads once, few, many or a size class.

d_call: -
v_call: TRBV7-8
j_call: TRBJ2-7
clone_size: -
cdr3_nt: TGTGCCAGCAGCTTAGTGTATCGGTATCGAGTGTCGGGTGAGCAGTACTTC
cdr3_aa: CASSLVYRYRVSGEQYF

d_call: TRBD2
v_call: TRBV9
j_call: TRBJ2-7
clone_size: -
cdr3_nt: TGTGCCAGCAGCGTAGAGCCGGGGACTAGCTACGAGCAGTACTTC
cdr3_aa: CASSVEPGTSYEQYF

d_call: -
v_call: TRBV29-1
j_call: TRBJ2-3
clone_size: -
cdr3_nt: TGCAGCGTTGACGTGAGCTTCACAGATACGCAGTATTTT
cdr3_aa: CSVDVSFTDTQYF

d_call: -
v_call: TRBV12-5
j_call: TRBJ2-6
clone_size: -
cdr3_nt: TGTGCTAGTGGTTTGGGACATGGGAGCTCTGGGGCCAACGTCCTGACTTTC
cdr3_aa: CASGLGHGSSGANVLTF

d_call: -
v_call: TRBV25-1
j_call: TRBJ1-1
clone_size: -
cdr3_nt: TGTGCCAGCAGTGGGGCCGGGAGCAACACTGAAGCTTTCTTT
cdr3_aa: CASSGAGSNTEAFF

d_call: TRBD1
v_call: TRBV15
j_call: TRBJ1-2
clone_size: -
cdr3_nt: TGTGCCACCAGCAGAGAAGTGACAGGGGTTCGCTATGGCTACACCTTC
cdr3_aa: CATSREVTGVRYGYTF

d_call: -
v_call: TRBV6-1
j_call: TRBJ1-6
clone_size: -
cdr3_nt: TGTGCCAGCAGTTGGGGGACACCGAATAATTCACCCCTCCACTTT
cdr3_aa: CASSWGTPNNSPLHF

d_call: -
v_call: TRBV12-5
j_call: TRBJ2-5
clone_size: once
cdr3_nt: TGTGCTAGTGGTTTTTCAATCCAAGAGACCCAGTACTTC
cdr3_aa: CASGFSIQETQYF

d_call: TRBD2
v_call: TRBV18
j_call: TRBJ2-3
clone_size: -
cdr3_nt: TGTGCCAGCTCACCACTTTCACTTACCGGGACTAACACAGATACGCAGTATTTT
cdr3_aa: CASSPLSLTGTNTDTQYF

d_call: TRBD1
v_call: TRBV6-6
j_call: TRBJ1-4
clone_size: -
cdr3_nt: TGTGCCAGCAACCTACAGGGGGCAACTAATGAAAAACTGTTTTTT
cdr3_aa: CASNLQGATNEKLFF